This TCR beta chain was found in a study of response to subunit inactivated influenza vaccine. MiXCR, run by TCRdb on the RT-PCR reads, gives a single entry per CDR3 protein. The table shows roughly 780,000 distinct CDR3 sequences, with approximately 18% occurring only once. The study's findings and limits: Seasonal influenza vaccination, on each occasion, was suggested by the authors to recruit few new T cells.

CDR1 and CDR2 from the germline V gene are GTSNPN and SVGIG (reference sequence). The CDR3 is 15 amino acids. V was clipped by 2 bases and J by 2 bases, with 13 bases between them. This clonotype was observed a handful of times. No antigen is known for it. Sequencing was performed on PBMCs from blood, taken 5 days after vaccination. This clonotype originated in a man in his fifties or sixties who received an inactivated influenza vaccine. The rearrangement joins TRBV30 to TRBJ2-1, with D possibly matching TRBD1 (6 bases). CDR3 loop: CAWSLPDRPYNEQFF. CDR3 DNA: TGTGCCTGGAGTCTCCCGGACAGACCCTACAATGAGCAGTTCTTC. The whole variable domain, filled in from reference TRBV30 and TRBJ2-1, reads SQTIHQWPATLVQPVGSPLSLECTVEGTSNPNLYWYRQAAGRGLQLLFYSVGIGQISSEVPQNLSASRPQDRQFILSSKKLLLSDSGFYLCAWSLPDRPYNEQFFGPGTRLTVL.